This passage covers 3 T cell receptor beta chains from one sample sequenced in a study of blood T cells in healthy people across ages (dated by TCRdb to between 2014 and 2017). Receptor amplification or capture employed 5' RACE. Sequencer: Illumina HiSeq 2500. The second PCR ran for roughly 7 to 12 cycles and used a J-beta primer mix along with a sample-barcoded 5' primer. Starting from the raw public reads, TCRdb applied fastp trimming at Q25, assembled clones with MiXCR and retained in-frame beta chains. Records with the same CDR3 protein are collapsed into one entry carrying the most frequent genes and DNA. The sample has approximately 820,000 distinct CDR3 sequences on record, under 45% of them singletons. About 21% of the sample lies in the top ten. Input material: blood. The receptor source for this set is a man in his 60s in good health.

This clonotype turned up a few times. V usage is TRBV7-9 and J usage is TRBJ2-7; D possibly corresponds to TRBD2 (6 bases). Germline CDR1 is SEHNR and CDR2 is FQNEAQ (reference sequence). V lost 5 bases and J lost 3, with 11 bases in between. CDR3 length: 13 amino acids. CDR3 in DNA: TGTGCCAGCAGCGTGGTGGGGGGCTACGAGCAGTACTTC. Translating it yields CASSVVGGYEQYF.

The V and J genes are TRBV18 and TRBJ2-3, with D maybe TRBD1 (5 bases). Germline CDR1 reads KGHSH; CDR2 reads LQKENI. CDR3 length: 14 amino acids. V lost 2 bases and J 2 bases, leaving 8 bases between the germline ends. CDR3: CASSPDRNTDTQYF. CDR3 coding DNA: TGTGCCAGCTCACCAGACAGAAACACAGATACGCAGTATTTT. The whole variable domain, filled in from reference TRBV18 and TRBJ2-3, reads NAGVMQNPRHLVRRRGQEARLRCSPMKGHSHVYWYRQLPEEGLKFMVYLQKENIIDESGMPKERFSAEFPKEGPSILRIQQVVRGDSAAYFCASSPDRNTDTQYFGPGTRLTVL.

This clonotype appeared many times. The chain combines TRBV10-3 with TRBJ2-7; 8 bases match TRBD1. The J segment lost 4 bases and the V segment lost 10 bases, leaving 9 bases of the junction unmatched. This CDR3 is 13 amino acids long. Germline loops: CDR1 ENHRY, CDR2 SYGVKD. The CDR3 sequence is CASTQGGLYEQYF. CDR3 bases: TGTGCCAGCACACAGGGGGGTCTGTACGAGCAGTACTTC.